Many counts were recorded for the clone carrying this T cell receptor (beta chain). The source of the sample is a study of identical twins. Germline CDR1 and CDR2: SGHRS and YFSETQ. The CDR3 spans 16 residues. The V gene lost 2 bases and the J gene lost 5 bases, with 16 bases spanning the gap. One entry per CDR3 protein results from TCRdb running MiXCR on the 5' RACE reads. The sample records 640,000 or so distinct CDR3 sequences, 6% to 6.5% being singletons. This rearrangement joins TRBV5-1 to TRBJ2-2, with D tentatively TRBD1 (6 bases). The sample consisted of naive T cells sorted from blood. This sequence was found in a man aged 18-30 years in good health. The DNA for the CDR3 is TGCGCCAGCAGCTTAAGGCGGCAGGGGCTAACCGGGGAGCTGTTTTTT. This codes for CASSLRRQGLTGELFF.